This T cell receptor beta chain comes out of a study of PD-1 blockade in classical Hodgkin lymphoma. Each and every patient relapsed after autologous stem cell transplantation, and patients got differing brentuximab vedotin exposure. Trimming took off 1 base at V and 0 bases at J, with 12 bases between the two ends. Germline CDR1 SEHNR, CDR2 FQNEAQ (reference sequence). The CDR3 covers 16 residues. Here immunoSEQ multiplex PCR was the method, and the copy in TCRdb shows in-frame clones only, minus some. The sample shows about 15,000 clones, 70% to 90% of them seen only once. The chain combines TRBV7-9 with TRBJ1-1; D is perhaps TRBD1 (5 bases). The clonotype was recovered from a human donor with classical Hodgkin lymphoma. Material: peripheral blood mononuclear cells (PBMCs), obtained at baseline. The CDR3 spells CASSLGAGTLNTEAFF. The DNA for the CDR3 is TGTGCCAGCAGCTTAGGGGCAGGGACGTTGAACACTGAAGCTTTCTTT.